This TCR beta chain originates from a study of monozygotic twins with inflammatory bowel disease (dated by TCRdb to the late 2010s). Regarding the study in general: In total, around 28 monozygotic twin pairs made up the full study: 19 Danish pairs, all IBD-discordant, plus nine German pairs, of which four were IBD-concordant and five were IBD-discordant. Each individual had, on average, about 151 000 unique TCRalpha sequences and 181 000 unique TCRbeta sequences available for analysis. The search for disease-associated traits relied mainly on comparing IBD patients with their genetically identical healthy co-twins within discordant pairs. Here is what the overall study found, with its caveats: Because patients received different immunosuppressive treatments, the repertoires may have picked up extra background noise and variability between individuals. The analysis was unable to tell different T cell subtypes apart. The results gave no support for a single strong signal or clonotype linked to IBD. Compared with healthy twins, IBD patients had fewer clonotypes in common with other individuals, a difference most pronounced in patients showing signs of disease activity. Repertoire similarity did not differ between concordant and discordant twins, possibly due to limited statistical power. Measured by the inverse Simpson index, TCRbeta repertoire diversity was lower in IBD patients than in their healthy co-twins.

As concerns this clonotype: This clone's antigen is unknown.

Receptor libraries were prepared by 5' RACE. The input for every TCR library was 3500 ng of total RNA. For each sample, cDNA synthesis was carried out in eight separate reactions using SMARTScribe reverse transcriptase. During cDNA synthesis, template switching introduced unique molecular identifiers that contained a 6-nucleotide sample barcode. TCRalpha and TCRbeta cDNA was amplified by two nested PCRs of around 16 and 10 cycles, with bead purification after each PCR. Before amplification, the cDNA was treated with uracil DNA-glycosylase and purified using the QIAquick PCR purification kit. The second PCR was the step at which Illumina TruSeq-compatible adapters and sample-specific barcodes were added. Library quality and concentration were checked on TapeStation and Qubit, and libraries were pooled at about 5 ng each. Pooled libraries were sequenced on an Illumina HiSeq2500 single-index Rapid Run with 2 x 100 bp reads and custom sequencing primers. Per the original workflow: PCR and sequencing errors were corrected by UMI-based consensus assembly using MiGEC version 1.2.6. V(D)J alignment, clonotype assembly and CDR3 extraction were performed with MiXCR version 2.1.1. Gene usage, clonotype sharing and MAIT/NKT TCR abundance were normalised by analysing the top 1000, 10 000 and 20 000 clonotypes per sample. Diversity was computed as the inverse Simpson index with the vegan R package after downsampling to 27 000 UMIs. Statistical testing used paired Mann-Whitney U tests on the discordant twin pairs and applied Benjamini-Hochberg correction for multiple testing. One entry per CDR3 protein sequence results from the TCRdb reprocessing of the reads, with DNA left out. It is TCRdb's table, rather than the study itself, that gives the V and J calls and clone size. This sample's table lists about 380,000 distinct CDR3 sequences. The ten most abundant clones make up 2% to 3% of the sample.

From each donor, a roughly 2.5 ml peripheral blood sample was drawn into PAXgene tubes and stored at -80 degrees C. Total RNA was isolated from whole blood with the PAXgene blood miRNA kit on an automated QIAcube, without T cell sorting. Peripheral blood from monozygotic twin pairs concordant or discordant for inflammatory bowel disease was subjected to deep TCRalpha and TCRbeta repertoire profiling with unique molecular barcoding. Smoking habits were recorded for all twin pairs, with individuals classified as current, former or never smokers. According to the germline V gene, CDR1 reads MNHEY and CDR2 reads SVGEGT. Counted from cysteine to phenylalanine, this CDR3 has 14 amino acids. No DNA is listed.

The TCR was taken from a human donor with ulcerative colitis or Crohn's disease, or a healthy co-twin of an affected twin (not recorded which). This chain joins TRBV6-2 or TRBV6-3 to TRBJ2-7. The source material was blood. The CDR3 protein: CASSRQGRRYEQYF.